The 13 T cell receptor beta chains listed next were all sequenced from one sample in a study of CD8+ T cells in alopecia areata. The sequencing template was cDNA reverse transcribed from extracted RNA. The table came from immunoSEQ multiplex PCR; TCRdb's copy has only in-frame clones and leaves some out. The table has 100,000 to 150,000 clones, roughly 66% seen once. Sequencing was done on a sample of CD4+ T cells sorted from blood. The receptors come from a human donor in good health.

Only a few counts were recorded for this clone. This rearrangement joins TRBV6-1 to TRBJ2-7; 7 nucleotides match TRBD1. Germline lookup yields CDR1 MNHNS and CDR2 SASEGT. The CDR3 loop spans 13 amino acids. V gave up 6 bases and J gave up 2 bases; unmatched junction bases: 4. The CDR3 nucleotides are TGTGCCAGCAGAACCGGGACAGCCTACGAGCAGTACTTC. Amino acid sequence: CASRTGTAYEQYF.

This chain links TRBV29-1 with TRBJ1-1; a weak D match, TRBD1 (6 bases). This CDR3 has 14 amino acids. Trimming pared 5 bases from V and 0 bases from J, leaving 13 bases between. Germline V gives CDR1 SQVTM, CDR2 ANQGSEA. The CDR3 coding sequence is TGCAGCGTTTCCGGGACAACCATGAACACTGAAGCTTTCTTT. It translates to CSVSGTTMNTEAFF.

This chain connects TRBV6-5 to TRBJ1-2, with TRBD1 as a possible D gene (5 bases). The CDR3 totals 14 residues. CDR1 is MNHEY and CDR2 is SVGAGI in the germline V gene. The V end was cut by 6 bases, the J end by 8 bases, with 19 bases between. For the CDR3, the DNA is TGTGCCAGCAGAACATCAGGGAAAACGGGGGGCTACACCTTC. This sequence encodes CASRTSGKTGGYTF.

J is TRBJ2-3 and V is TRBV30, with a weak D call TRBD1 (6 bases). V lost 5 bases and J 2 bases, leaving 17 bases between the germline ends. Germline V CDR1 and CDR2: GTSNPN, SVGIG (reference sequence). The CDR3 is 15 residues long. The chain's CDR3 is CAWGTGQRATDTQYF. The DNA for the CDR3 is TGTGCCTGGGGAACAGGGCAGAGGGCCACAGATACGCAGTATTTT.

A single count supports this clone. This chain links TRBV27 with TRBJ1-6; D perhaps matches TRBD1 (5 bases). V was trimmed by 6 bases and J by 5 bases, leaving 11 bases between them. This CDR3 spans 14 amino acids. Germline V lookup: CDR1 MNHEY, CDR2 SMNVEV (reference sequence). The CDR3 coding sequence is TGTGCCAGCAGCACGGGACTTAATAATTCACCCCTCCACTTT. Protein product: CASSTGLNNSPLHF.

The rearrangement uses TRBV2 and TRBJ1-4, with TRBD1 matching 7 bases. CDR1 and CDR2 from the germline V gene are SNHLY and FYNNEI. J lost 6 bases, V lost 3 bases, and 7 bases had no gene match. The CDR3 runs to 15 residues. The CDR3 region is CASSDRGSNYEKLFF. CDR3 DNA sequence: TGTGCCAGCAGTGACAGGGGGAGCAATTATGAAAAACTGTTTTTT.

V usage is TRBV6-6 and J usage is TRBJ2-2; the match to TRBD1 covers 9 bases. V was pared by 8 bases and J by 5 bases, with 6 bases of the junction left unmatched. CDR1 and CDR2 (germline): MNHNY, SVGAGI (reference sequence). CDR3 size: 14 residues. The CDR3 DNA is TGTGCCAGCCTGGACAGGGGAGGAACCGGGGAGCTGTTTTTT. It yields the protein CASLDRGGTGELFF.

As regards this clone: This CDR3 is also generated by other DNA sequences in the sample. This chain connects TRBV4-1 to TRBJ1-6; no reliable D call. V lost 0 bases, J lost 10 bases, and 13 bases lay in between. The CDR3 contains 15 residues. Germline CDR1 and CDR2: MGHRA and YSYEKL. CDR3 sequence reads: CASSQDPGGRSPLHF. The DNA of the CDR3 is TGCGCCAGCAGCCAAGATCCGGGAGGGCGGTCACCCCTCCACTTT.

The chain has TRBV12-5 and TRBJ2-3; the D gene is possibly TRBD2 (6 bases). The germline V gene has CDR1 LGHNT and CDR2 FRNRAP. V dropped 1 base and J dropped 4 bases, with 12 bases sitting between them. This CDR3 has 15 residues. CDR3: CASGLGDSRADTQYF. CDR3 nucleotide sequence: TGTGCTAGTGGTTTGGGGGACTCTCGGGCAGATACGCAGTATTTT.

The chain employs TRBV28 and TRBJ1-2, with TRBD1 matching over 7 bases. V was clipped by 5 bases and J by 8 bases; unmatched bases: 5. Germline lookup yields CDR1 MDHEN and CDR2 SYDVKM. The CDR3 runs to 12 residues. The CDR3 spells CASSDRAGGYTF. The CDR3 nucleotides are TGTGCCAGCAGTGACAGGGCCGGAGGCTACACCTTC.

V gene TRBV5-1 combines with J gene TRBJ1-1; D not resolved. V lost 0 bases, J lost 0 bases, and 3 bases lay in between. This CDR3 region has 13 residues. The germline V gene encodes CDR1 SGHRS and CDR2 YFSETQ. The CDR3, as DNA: TGCGCCAGCAGCTTGGCCCTGAACACTGAAGCTTTCTTT. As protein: CASSLALNTEAFF.

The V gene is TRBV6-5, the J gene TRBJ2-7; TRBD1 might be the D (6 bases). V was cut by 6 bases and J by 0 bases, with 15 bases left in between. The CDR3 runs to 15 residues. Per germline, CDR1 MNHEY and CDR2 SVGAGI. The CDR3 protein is CASSTLRGTSYEQYF. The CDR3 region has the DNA TGTGCCAGCAGCACCTTGAGGGGGACCTCCTACGAGCAGTACTTC.

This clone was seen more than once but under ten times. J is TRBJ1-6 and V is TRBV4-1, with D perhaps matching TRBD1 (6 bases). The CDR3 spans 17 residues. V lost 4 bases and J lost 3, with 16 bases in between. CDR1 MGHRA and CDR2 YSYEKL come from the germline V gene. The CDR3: CASSRDLDRSYNSPLHF. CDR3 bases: TGCGCCAGCAGCCGGGACCTCGACAGGAGCTATAATTCACCCCTCCACTTT.